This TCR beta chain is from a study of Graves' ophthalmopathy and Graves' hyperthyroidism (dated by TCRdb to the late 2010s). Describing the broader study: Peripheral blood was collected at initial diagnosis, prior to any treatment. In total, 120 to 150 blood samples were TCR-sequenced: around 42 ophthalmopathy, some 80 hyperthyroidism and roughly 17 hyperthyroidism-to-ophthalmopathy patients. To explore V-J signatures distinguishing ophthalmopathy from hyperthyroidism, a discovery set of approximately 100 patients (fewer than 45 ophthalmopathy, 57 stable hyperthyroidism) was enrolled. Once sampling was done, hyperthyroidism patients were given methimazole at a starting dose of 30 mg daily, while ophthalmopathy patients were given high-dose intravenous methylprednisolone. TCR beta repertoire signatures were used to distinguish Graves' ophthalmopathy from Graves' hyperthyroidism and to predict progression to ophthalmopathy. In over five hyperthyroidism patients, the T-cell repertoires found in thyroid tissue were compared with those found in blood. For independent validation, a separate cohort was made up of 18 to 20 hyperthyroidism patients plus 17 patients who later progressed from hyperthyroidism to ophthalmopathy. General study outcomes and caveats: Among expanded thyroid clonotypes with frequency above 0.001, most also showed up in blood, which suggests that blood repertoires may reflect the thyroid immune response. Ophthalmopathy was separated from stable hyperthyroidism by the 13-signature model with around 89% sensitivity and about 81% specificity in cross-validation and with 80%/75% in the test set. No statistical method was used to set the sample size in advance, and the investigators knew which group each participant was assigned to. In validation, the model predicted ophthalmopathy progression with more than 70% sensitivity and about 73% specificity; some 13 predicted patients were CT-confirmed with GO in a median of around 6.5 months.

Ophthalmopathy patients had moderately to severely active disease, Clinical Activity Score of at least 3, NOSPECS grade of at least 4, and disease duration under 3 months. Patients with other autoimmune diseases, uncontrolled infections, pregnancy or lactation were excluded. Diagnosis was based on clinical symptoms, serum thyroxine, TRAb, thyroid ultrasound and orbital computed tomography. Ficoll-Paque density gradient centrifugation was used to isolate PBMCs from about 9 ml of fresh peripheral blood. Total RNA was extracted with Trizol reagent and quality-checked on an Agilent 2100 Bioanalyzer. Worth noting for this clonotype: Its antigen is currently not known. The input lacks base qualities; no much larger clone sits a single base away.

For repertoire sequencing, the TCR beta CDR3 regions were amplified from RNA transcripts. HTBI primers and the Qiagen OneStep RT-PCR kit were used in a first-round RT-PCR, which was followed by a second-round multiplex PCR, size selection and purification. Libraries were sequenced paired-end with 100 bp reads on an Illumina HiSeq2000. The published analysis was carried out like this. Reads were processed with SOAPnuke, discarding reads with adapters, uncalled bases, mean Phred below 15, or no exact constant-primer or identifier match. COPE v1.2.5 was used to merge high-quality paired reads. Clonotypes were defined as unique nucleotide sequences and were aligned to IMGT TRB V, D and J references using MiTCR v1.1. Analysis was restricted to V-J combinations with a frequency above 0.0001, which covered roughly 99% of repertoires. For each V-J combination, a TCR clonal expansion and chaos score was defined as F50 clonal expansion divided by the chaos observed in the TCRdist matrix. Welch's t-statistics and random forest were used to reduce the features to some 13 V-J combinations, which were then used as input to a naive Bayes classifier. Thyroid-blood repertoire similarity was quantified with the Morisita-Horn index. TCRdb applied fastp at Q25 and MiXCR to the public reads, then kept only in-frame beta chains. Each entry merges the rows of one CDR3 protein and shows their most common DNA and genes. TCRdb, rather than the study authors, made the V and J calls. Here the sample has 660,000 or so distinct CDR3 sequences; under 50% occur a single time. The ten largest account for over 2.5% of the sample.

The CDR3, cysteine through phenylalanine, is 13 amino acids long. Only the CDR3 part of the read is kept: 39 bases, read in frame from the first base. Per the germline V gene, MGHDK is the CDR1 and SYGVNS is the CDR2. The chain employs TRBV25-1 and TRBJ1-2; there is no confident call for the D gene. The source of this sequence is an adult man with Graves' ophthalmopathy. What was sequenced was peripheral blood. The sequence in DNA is TGTGCTAGCTTCATGGAAGCAGACTATGGCTACACCTTC. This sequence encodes CASFMEADYGYTF.